One sample yielded the 30 T cell receptor beta chains listed below, sequenced in a study of CD8+ T cells in alopecia areata. Extracted from the samples, RNA was reverse transcribed into cDNA to serve as the sequencing template. This table comes from immunoSEQ multiplex PCR, and its TCRdb copy is limited to in-frame clones, with some not included. The sample has more than 90,000 clones, around two fifths seen once. Sample: CD4+ T cells sorted from blood. These receptors all stem from a human donor with alopecia areata.

This clone was detected a few times. The chain uses TRBV29-1 and TRBJ2-7; either TRBD1 or TRBD2 may supply D (6 bases each). The CDR3 has 14 amino acids. Trimming pared 5 bases from V and 2 bases from J, leaving 16 bases between. Germline loops: CDR1 SQVTM, CDR2 ANQGSEA. CDR3 nucleotide sequence: TGCAGCGTTCAAACAGGGTGGGGGGCCTACGAGCAGTACTTC. It encodes CSVQTGWGAYEQYF.

The gene calls are TRBV11-2 and TRBJ2-5; 15 bases line up with TRBD2. After removal of 5 bases from V and 5 bases from J, the junction contained 12 bases not matched to a gene. CDR1 SGHAT and CDR2 FQNNGV come from the germline V gene. This CDR3 is 18 amino acids long. The CDR3 reads CASSPRRTSGGAQETQYF. The DNA for the CDR3 is TGTGCCAGCAGCCCGCGGAGGACTAGCGGGGGGGCTCAGGAGACCCAGTACTTC.

This clone has just a few counts. V is TRBV29-1 and J is TRBJ2-1, with D perhaps TRBD2 (6 bases). This CDR3 is 14 amino acids long. Looked up from germline, CDR1 is SQVTM and CDR2 is ANQGSEA. Trimming pared 1 base from V and 4 bases from J, leaving 11 bases between. Here the CDR3 DNA reads TGCAGCGTTGAAGGAGCGGGCGCATACAATGAGCAGTTCTTC. Amino acid sequence: CSVEGAGAYNEQFF.

There are a few counts of this clone. The rearrangement joins TRBV7-9 to TRBJ1-2; tentative D call: TRBD1 (6 bases). V was trimmed by 7 bases and J by 5 bases, leaving 17 bases between them. From germline, CDR1 is SEHNR and CDR2 FQNEAQ (reference sequence). The CDR3 is 14 residues long. This CDR3 is CASNRYRDPYGYTF. In DNA form, the CDR3 reads TGTGCCAGCAACCGATACAGGGACCCGTATGGCTACACCTTC.

This clone has more than one count but fewer than ten. This chain uses TRBV7-2 with TRBJ2-7; D gene ambiguous. Trimming cost V 5 bases and J 3 bases, with 8 bases left between them. The CDR3 totals 12 residues. The germline CDR1 and CDR2 sequences are SGHTA and FQGNSA. This CDR3 is CASSPSGYEQYF. The CDR3 bases are TGTGCCAGCAGCCCATCCGGCTACGAGCAGTACTTC. Together with reference TRBV7-2 and TRBJ2-7, the CDR3 gives the full variable domain: GAGVSQSPSNKVTEKGKDVELRCDPISGHTALYWYRQSLGQGLEFLIYFQGNSAPDKSGLPSDRFSAERTGGSVSTLTIQRTQQEDSAVYLCASSPSGYEQYFGPGTRLTVT.

The sample holds many counts of this clone. The V gene is TRBV7-8, the J gene TRBJ2-3; no firm D call. V shed 1 base and J shed 6 bases, with 14 bases lying between them. The CDR3 is 15 residues long. Germline V gene data show CDR1 as SGHVS and CDR2 as FQNEAQ. The CDR3 here is CASSLGYFSTDTQYF. The DNA of the CDR3 is TGTGCCAGCAGCTTAGGCTACTTTTCCACCGATACGCAGTATTTT.

V and J are TRBV2 and TRBJ2-5; perhaps TRBD1 as D (5 bases). CDR3 length equals 14 residues. Trimming removed 3 bases at V and 3 bases at J, with 11 bases between. Per germline, CDR1 SNHLY and CDR2 FYNNEI. The CDR3 nucleotides are TGTGCCAGCAGTGACCCGGGCAGGGAAGAGACCCAGTACTTC. Encoded protein: CASSDPGREETQYF.

The chain couples TRBV30 to TRBJ2-2; D unclear. Trimming shortened V by 5 bases and J by 11 bases, and 15 bases separated the two germline ends. CDR3 length: 12 amino acids. The germline V gene encodes CDR1 GTSNPN and CDR2 SVGIG (reference sequence). The CDR3 region has the DNA TGTGCCTGGGGAAGCCCCATTGGAGAGCTGTTTTTT. Protein: CAWGSPIGELFF.

The chain links TRBV6-6 to TRBJ2-5, with 11 bases that match TRBD2. In germline, CDR1 is MNHNY, CDR2 SVGAGI (reference sequence). The CDR3 totals 15 residues. After removal of 5 bases from V and 4 bases from J, the junction contained 6 bases not matched to a gene. The CDR3 reads CASSNNGLAGETQYF. CDR3 DNA: TGTGCCAGCAGTAATAATGGACTAGCGGGAGAGACCCAGTACTTC.

The chain is built from TRBV21-1 and TRBJ2-7; TRBD2 is the table's D call and was not checked against the DNA. TRBV21-1 is termed a pseudogene. The CDR3 runs to 15 residues. CDR3 nucleotide sequence: TGTGCCAGCAGCAAAAAGCGGGAGGGCTCCTACGAGCAGTACTTC. Protein product: CASSKKREGSYEQYF.

This clone was seen only a few times. This chain links TRBV29-1 with TRBJ2-7, with TRBD2 matching over 11 bases. V lost 3 bases, J lost 3 bases, and 7 bases stayed unmatched. The length of the CDR3 is 15 residues. Per the germline V gene, CDR1 is SQVTM and CDR2 is ANQGSEA. The CDR3 DNA is TGCAGCGTTGAGGGCCTAGCGGGAGGTCTCTACGAGCAGTACTTC. It yields the protein CSVEGLAGGLYEQYF.

The genes are TRBV6-5 and TRBJ2-6; a weak D match, TRBD1 (6 bases). Germline CDR1 is MNHEY and CDR2 is SVGAGI. V dropped 6 bases and J dropped 7 bases, with 13 bases sitting between them. CDR3 size: 14 residues. The CDR3 loop is CASRDGTRANVLTF. CDR3 nucleotide sequence: TGTGCCAGCAGAGACGGGACACGAGCCAACGTCCTGACTTTC.

This chain uses TRBV29-1 with TRBJ2-1, with D tentatively TRBD2 (5 bases). Trimming removed 6 bases from V and 0 bases from J, with 12 bases in between. The CDR3 consists of 14 residues. Per germline, CDR1 SQVTM and CDR2 ANQGSEA. CDR3 in amino acids: CSVKGGSSYNEQFF. CDR3 nucleotide sequence: TGCAGCGTGAAGGGTGGGAGCTCCTACAATGAGCAGTTCTTC.

This clone was detected a few times. This chain links TRBV29-1 with TRBJ2-7; D possibly corresponds to TRBD1 (6 bases). Germline V gene sequence: CDR1 SQVTM, CDR2 ANQGSEA. The CDR3 runs 14 residues. Trimming left V 8 bases short and J 7 bases short, with 24 bases between. CDR3 sequence reads: CSYRDTDTLREQYF. The CDR3 nucleotides are TGCAGCTACAGGGACACGGACACTTTGAGGGAGCAGTACTTC.

The chain links TRBV5-6 to TRBJ2-5, with TRBD2 as a possible D gene (5 bases). Germline-derived CDR1 and CDR2 are SGHDT and YYEEEE. The CDR3 consists of 15 residues. Trimming pared 0 bases from V and 5 bases from J, leaving 14 bases between. The CDR3 reads CASSLAGHPGETQYF. The CDR3, as DNA: TGTGCCAGCAGCTTGGCCGGGCATCCGGGGGAGACCCAGTACTTC.

Here the CDR3 DNA reads TGTGCCAGCAGCCCCCGGACAGGGAGCTCCTACAATGAGCAGTTCTTC. It specifies CASSPRTGSSYNEQFF. The chain couples TRBV9 to TRBJ2-1; 8 positions match TRBD1. CDR1 and CDR2 from the germline V gene are SGDLS and YYNGEE. With V trimmed by 4 bases and J by 0 bases, 6 bases remained unmatched. The CDR3 loop spans 16 amino acids.

This clone was observed a handful of times. The chain uses TRBV15 and TRBJ2-4, with a weak D call TRBD2 (6 bases). The CDR3 is 13 amino acids. Germline CDR1 reads LNHNV; CDR2 reads YYDKDF (reference sequence). V was trimmed by 5 bases and J by 6 bases, leaving 11 bases between them. The CDR3 DNA follows: TGTGCCACCAGCCGAGGCGGGGTAAACATTCAGTACTTC. It encodes CATSRGGVNIQYF.

Notes on this clone: Its ends do not fully match the called genes, so a read error is possible. The chain is built from TRBV7-2 and TRBJ2-5, with 11 bases lining up with TRBD1. From germline, CDR1 is SGHTA and CDR2 FQGNSA. This CDR3 has 15 residues. The CDR3 sequence: CASSLDRGREEAQYF. In DNA, the CDR3 is TGTGCCAGCAGCTTGGACAGGGGGCGGGAAGAGGCCCAGTACTTC.

CDR3 bases: TGCAGCGTTGAGGATACAGAAGAGGTGGTAGAGACTGAAGCTTTCTTT. Residues: CSVEDTEEVVETEAFF. The chain carries TRBV29-1 and TRBJ1-1; D gene unclear. The CDR3 runs to 16 residues. V lost 3 bases and J lost 5, with 22 bases in between. CDR1 is SQVTM and CDR2 is ANQGSEA in the germline V gene.

J is TRBJ2-1 and V is TRBV6-5; D not resolved. Germline V gene data show CDR1 as MNHEY and CDR2 as SVGAGI. The CDR3 sequence is 14 residues long. The V and J ends lost 0 bases and 3 bases respectively, with 6 bases between them. In DNA, the CDR3 is TGTGCCAGCAGTTACTCGTCACTCTACAATGAGCAGTTCTTC. It yields the protein CASSYSSLYNEQFF.

The J gene is TRBJ2-5, the V gene TRBV28, with D possibly being TRBD2 (6 bases). Germline V lookup: CDR1 MDHEN, CDR2 SYDVKM. The CDR3 extends over 14 amino acids. V was trimmed by 1 base and J by 5 bases, leaving 11 bases between them. The CDR3 bases are TGTGCCAGCAGTTTATCGTCGGGGGTGGAGACCCAGTACTTC. Protein: CASSLSSGVETQYF. Filled out from reference TRBV28 and TRBJ2-5, the complete variable domain reads DVKVTQSSRYLVKRTGEKVFLECVQDMDHENMFWYRQDPGLGLRLIYFSYDVKMKEKGDIPEGYSVSREKKERFSLILESASTNQTSMYLCASSLSSGVETQYFGPGTRLLVL.

As regards this clone: Compared with germline, one end of the junction differs, possibly owing to a read error. Other DNA sequences in this specimen translate into the identical CDR3. The J gene is TRBJ2-2, the V gene TRBV29-1, with 8 bases that match TRBD1. Germline V gene data show CDR1 as SQVTM and CDR2 as ANQGSEA. The CDR3 runs 14 residues. The CDR3 protein is CSARTGPNTGELFF. Here the CDR3 DNA reads TGCAGCGCCAGGACAGGGCCGAACACCGGGGAGCTGTTTTTC.

This clone was counted between two and nine times. J is TRBJ2-5 and V is TRBV7-2, with 7 bases that match TRBD2. CDR1 and CDR2 from the germline V gene are SGHTA and FQGNSA. The ends lost 4 bases at V and 4 bases at J; junction bases unmatched: 9. The CDR3 runs to 15 residues. DNA for the CDR3: TGTGCCAGCAGCTACCTCGGGGGGAGCGGAGAGACCCAGTACTTC. This codes for CASSYLGGSGETQYF.

The V and J genes are TRBV11-2 and TRBJ2-7, with 8 bases lining up with TRBD2. V lost 6 bases and J lost 1; bases outside the gene matches: 11. The V gene's germline CDR1 is SGHAT and CDR2 FQNNGV. This CDR3 has 16 residues. The CDR3 sequence is CASSTILREGSYEQYF. In DNA form, the CDR3 reads TGTGCCAGCAGTACGATCCTCCGGGAGGGATCCTACGAGCAGTACTTC.

CDR3 in amino acids: CSAGFGSFYEQYF. CDR3 nucleotide sequence: TGCAGCGCTGGGTTCGGCTCCTTCTACGAGCAGTACTTC. This rearrangement joins TRBV29-1 to TRBJ2-7, with unresolved D. The CDR3 extends over 13 amino acids. V was pared by 7 bases and J by 3 bases, with 16 bases between. Germline CDR1 SQVTM, CDR2 ANQGSEA.

The V call is TRBV5-1, the J call TRBJ1-1; D might be TRBD1 (5 bases). V was trimmed by 4 bases and J by 0 bases, leaving 10 bases between them. The CDR3 has 14 residues. Germline CDR1 and CDR2: SGHRS and YFSETQ. The CDR3 is CASSQQVMNTEAFF. The CDR3 DNA follows: TGCGCCAGCAGCCAACAGGTCATGAACACTGAAGCTTTCTTT. The whole variable domain, filled in from reference TRBV5-1 and TRBJ1-1, reads KAGVTQTPRYLIKTRGQQVTLSCSPISGHRSVSWYQQTPGQGLQFLFEYFSETQRNKGNFPGRFSGRQFSNSRSEMNVSTLELGDSALYLCASSQQVMNTEAFFGQGTRLTVV.

This chain joins TRBV29-1 and TRBJ2-1; D gene uncertain. CDR3 length: 15 residues. With 6 bases removed from V and 4 bases from J, the gap between germline ends came to 19 bases. The germline V gene encodes CDR1 SQVTM and CDR2 ANQGSEA. CDR3 amino acids: CSVFASFRGYNEQFF. DNA of the CDR3: TGCAGCGTCTTCGCCTCGTTTCGCGGATACAATGAGCAGTTCTTC.

The chain uses TRBV6-6 and TRBJ1-5, with 7 bases that match TRBD1. Germline trimming cut 6 bases from V and 7 bases from J; bases unmatched to any gene: 9. In germline, CDR1 is MNHNY, CDR2 SVGAGI (reference sequence). This CDR3 comprises 14 residues. The CDR3: CASSTTGYGQPQHF. The CDR3 DNA reads TGTGCCAGCAGCACGACAGGGTACGGCCAGCCCCAGCATTTT.

This clone was seen only a few times. The sample contains more than one DNA sequence encoding this CDR3. The chain joins TRBV7-2 to TRBJ2-5; D may be TRBD1 or TRBD2 (5 bases each). V gave up 0 bases and J gave up 1 base, with 6 bases separating them. The CDR3 is 14 residues long. Germline loops: CDR1 SGHTA, CDR2 FQGNSA. The CDR3 loop is CASSLAGTQETQYF. The CDR3 DNA follows: TGTGCCAGCAGCTTAGCGGGGACCCAAGAGACCCAGTACTTC.

The chain couples TRBV11-2 to TRBJ2-1; D may correspond to TRBD1 or TRBD2 (5 bases each). Germline V CDR1 and CDR2: SGHAT, FQNNGV. Trimming took off 5 bases at V and 3 bases at J, with 11 bases between the two ends. CDR3 length equals 14 residues. As DNA, the CDR3 is TGTGCCAGCAGCGCAGCGGACAACTACAATGAGCAGTTCTTC. Its protein is CASSAADNYNEQFF.